This record looks at one TCR beta chain sequence and its context. No antigen is known for it. V was pared by 7 bases and J by 0 bases, with 20 bases of the junction left unmatched. Looked up from germline, CDR1 is SGHRS and CDR2 is YFSETQ. The CDR3 runs to 21 residues. This record belongs to a study of PD-1 blockade in classical Hodgkin lymphoma. The study's findings and limits: Relapsed/refractory patients reportedly had lower baseline diversity than newly diagnosed patients.

Sequencing used immunoSEQ multiplex PCR; TCRdb keeps in-frame clones, though not all of them. The sample includes some 100,000 clones, about nine tenths seen only once; the top ten take 2.8%. After autologous stem cell transplantation all patients relapsed, and prior brentuximab vedotin exposure differed between cohorts. The source was peripheral blood mononuclear cells (PBMCs), collected at baseline. The gene calls are TRBV5-1 and TRBJ2-1, with 12 nucleotides matching TRBD2. The receptor comes from a human donor with classical Hodgkin lymphoma. The CDR3 here is CASYSGESGLAGNRSYNEQFF. The CDR3 DNA is TGCGCCAGCTACAGCGGGGAGTCCGGACTAGCGGGGAATCGCTCCTACAATGAGCAGTTCTTC.